These 20 T cell receptor beta chains originate from one sample sequenced in a study of T cell responses to AZD1222 COVID-19 vaccine. Repertoires were generated with immunoSEQ multiplex PCR, while TCRdb's copy carries only in-frame clones and drops some. The sample lists 80,000 to 95,000 clones, roughly 90% occurring once. The material sequenced was peripheral blood, taken 28 days after the second AZD1222 dose. These TCRs come from an adult who received the AZD1222 COVID-19 vaccine.

The gene calls are TRBV6-6 and TRBJ1-3; the D is unclear. V lost 8 bases, J lost 3 bases, and 8 bases lay in between. The CDR3 length is 12 residues. Germline assignment: CDR1 MNHNY and CDR2 SVGAGI (reference sequence). CDR3 in amino acids: CASDSGGNTIYF. The CDR3 nucleotides are TGTGCCAGCGACTCAGGTGGAAACACCATATATTTT.

This clone was seen just once. V and J are TRBV7-6 and TRBJ1-5; D is ambiguous. V dropped 4 bases and J dropped 0 bases, with 10 bases sitting between them. The CDR3 has 15 residues. CDR1 is SGHVS, CDR2 FNYEAQ, per germline. The CDR3 DNA reads TGTGCCAGCAGCTCTCGGACGGGTAGCAATCAGCCCCAGCATTTT. Its translation: CASSSRTGSNQPQHF.

This sequence joins TRBV30 and TRBJ1-2; 11 bases line up with TRBD1. CDR3 length equals 14 residues. Per the germline V gene, CDR1 is GTSNPN and CDR2 is SVGIG (reference sequence). Trimming cost V 3 bases and J 8 bases; bases outside gene matches: 8. The CDR3 region is CAWSRDRGVLGYTF. The CDR3 nucleotides read TGTGCCTGGAGCCGGGACAGGGGGGTTCTGGGCTACACCTTC.

The chain couples TRBV28 to TRBJ1-5; 7 bases match TRBD1. This CDR3 is built from 14 residues. Germline loops: CDR1 MDHEN, CDR2 SYDVKM. The V and J ends lost 4 bases and 5 bases, in that order; junction bases with no gene match: 5. The CDR3 nucleotides are TGTGCCAGCAGTTCACAGGGGTCGGATCAGCCCCAGCATTTT. Amino acid sequence: CASSSQGSDQPQHF. The variable domain in full, completed from reference TRBV28 and TRBJ1-5, reads DVKVTQSSRYLVKRTGEKVFLECVQDMDHENMFWYRQDPGLGLRLIYFSYDVKMKEKGDIPEGYSVSREKKERFSLILESASTNQTSMYLCASSSQGSDQPQHFGDGTRLSIL.

The chain uses TRBV4-3 and TRBJ2-5; D is tentatively TRBD1 or TRBD2 (5 bases each). Germline assignment: CDR1 LGHNA and CDR2 YSLEER. Deletions cut 3 bases from V and 2 bases from J, with 13 bases between. The CDR3 is 15 amino acids. The DNA of the CDR3 is TGCGCCAGCAGCCAGGATGGGACGCAACAAGAGACCCAGTACTTC. Its protein product is CASSQDGTQQETQYF.

The chain links TRBV5-1 to TRBJ2-7; no firm D call. Germline V CDR1 and CDR2: SGHRS, YFSETQ. Trimming took 0 bases from V and 3 from J, leaving 10 bases between them. This CDR3 is 14 amino acids long. The CDR3 nucleotides read TGCGCCAGCAGCTTGGGTGGGATCGGCTACGAGCAGTACTTC. This codes for CASSLGGIGYEQYF.

A single count supports this clone. The V and J genes are TRBV3-1 (or the pseudogene TRBV3-2) and TRBJ1-3, with D possibly being TRBD1 (5 bases). Per germline, CDR1 LGHDT and CDR2 YNNKEL (reference sequence). The ends were cut back, 4 bases at V and 5 bases at J, with 12 bases in the middle. The CDR3 is 14 amino acids. The CDR3: CASSPGRFRNTIYF. The CDR3 DNA is TGTGCCAGCAGCCCGGGGCGGTTTCGAAACACCATATATTTT.

This chain uses TRBV6-5 with TRBJ2-3, with D perhaps assigned TRBD1 or TRBD2 (6 bases each). CDR1 is MNHEY, CDR2 SVGAGI, per germline. V was clipped by 11 bases and J by 3 bases, with 18 bases between them. The CDR3 spans 14 residues. CDR3 protein: CAHRGPSGTDTQYF. CDR3 DNA sequence: TGTGCCCACCGGGGGCCCTCTGGGACAGATACGCAGTATTTT.

The chain employs TRBV5-5 and TRBJ1-3; tentative D call: TRBD1 (5 bases). Germline CDR1 and CDR2: SGHKS and YYEKEE (reference sequence). Deletions cut 0 bases from V and 0 bases from J, with 16 bases between. The CDR3 consists of 18 residues. The CDR3 sequence: CASSLGIAPGSSGNTIYF. As DNA, the CDR3 is TGTGCCAGCAGCTTGGGGATTGCCCCAGGGAGCTCTGGAAACACCATATATTTT.

The chain joins TRBV5-1 to TRBJ1-6; 11 positions agree with TRBD1. Trimming cost V 2 bases and J 8 bases; bases outside gene matches: 6. The CDR3 is 16 residues long. Germline CDR1 reads SGHRS; CDR2 reads YFSETQ. This CDR3 reads CASSLKPGQGDSPLHF. CDR3 DNA: TGCGCCAGCAGCTTAAAACCGGGACAGGGGGATTCACCCCTCCACTTT.

This clone appeared a few times. This chain joins TRBV7-2 and TRBJ2-4, with unresolved D. The V end lost 3 bases, the J end lost 0 bases, and 9 bases lay between the germline ends. The CDR3 runs to 15 residues. From germline, CDR1 is SGHTA and CDR2 FQGNSA. CDR3 nucleotides: TGTGCCAGCAGCTTCGGACCGAAAGCCAAAAACATTCAGTACTTC. Its protein product is CASSFGPKAKNIQYF.

This clone was seen only a few times. This sequence joins TRBV14 and TRBJ1-2; no definite D call. V shed 4 bases and J shed 0 bases, with 9 bases lying between them. Germline V gene lookup returns CDR1 SGHDN and CDR2 FVKESK. CDR3 length: 14 residues. This CDR3 is CASSLSQTNYGYTF. In DNA form, the CDR3 reads TGTGCCAGCAGCCTCAGTCAAACTAACTATGGCTACACCTTC.

This clone has just a few counts. The V gene is TRBV5-1, the J gene TRBJ2-3, with D unclear. CDR1 is SGHRS, CDR2 YFSETQ, per germline. The CDR3 length is 19 residues. The V end was cut by 1 base, the J end by 6 bases, with 27 bases between. CDR3 region: CASSLWGGLAGHSDDTQYF. DNA for the CDR3: TGCGCCAGCAGCTTGTGGGGTGGGTTAGCCGGCCATTCGGATGATACGCAGTATTTT.

V gene TRBV2 combines with J gene TRBJ2-4, with D perhaps matching TRBD1 (6 bases). Trimming removed 6 bases at V and 3 bases at J, with 24 bases between. From germline, CDR1 is SNHLY and CDR2 FYNNEI. The CDR3 length is 18 residues. In DNA form, the CDR3 reads TGTGCCAGCAGGGGGGACAAACCCGGGATCGAAGGCAAAAACATTCAGTACTTC. Its translation: CASRGDKPGIEGKNIQYF. Full variable domain (missing parts from reference TRBV2 and TRBJ2-4): EPEVTQTPSHQVTQMGQEVILRCVPISNHLYFYWYRQILGQKVEFLVSFYNNEISEKSEIFDDQFSVERPDGSNFTLKIRSTKLEDSAMYFCASRGDKPGIEGKNIQYFGAGTRLSVL.

The rearrangement uses TRBV27 and TRBJ2-5; 7 bases line up with TRBD1. The V and J ends lost 4 bases and 5 bases, in that order; junction bases with no gene match: 10. The germline CDR1 and CDR2 sequences are MNHEY and SMNVEV (reference sequence). The CDR3 has 15 amino acids. The CDR3 bases are TGTGCCAGCAGTTCAGCCTTGGACAGGAGGGAGACCCAGTACTTC. This gives the protein CASSSALDRRETQYF.

The genes are TRBV5-4 and TRBJ1-6, with 10 bases matching TRBD1. Per the germline V gene, CDR1 is SGHNT and CDR2 is YYREEE (reference sequence). The CDR3 runs to 16 residues. Trimming removed 5 bases from V and 5 bases from J; junction bases left unmatched: 7. CDR3 DNA sequence: TGTGCCAGCAGTCCGACAGGGGGCGAACATAATTCACCCCTCCACTTT. Translated, it gives CASSPTGGEHNSPLHF. Full variable domain (rest looked up from reference TRBV5-4 and TRBJ1-6): ETGVTQSPTHLIKTRGQQVTLRCSSQSGHNTVSWYQQALGQGPQFIFQYYREEENGRGNFPPRFSGLQFPNYSSELNVNALELDDSALYLCASSPTGGEHNSPLHFGNGTRLTVT.

In its sample, this clone was seen once. The chain carries TRBV28 and TRBJ1-1, with D possibly matching TRBD1 (6 bases). The V gene lost 7 bases and the J gene lost 3 bases, with 24 bases spanning the gap. CDR3 length: 17 residues. The germline CDR1 and CDR2 sequences are MDHEN and SYDVKM. CDR3 sequence: CASIFHTGRSLDTEAFF. Written as DNA, the CDR3 is TGTGCCAGCATTTTTCACACAGGGAGGTCGTTGGACACTGAAGCTTTCTTT.

The gene calls are TRBV14 and TRBJ2-7; the D call may be TRBD1 or TRBD2 (5 bases each). The CDR3 loop spans 16 amino acids. From germline, CDR1 is SGHDN and CDR2 FVKESK. V lost 5 bases to trimming and J lost 0 bases, with 17 bases between them. CDR3 in amino acids: CASSGTPGRGSYEQYF. The DNA of the CDR3 is TGTGCCAGCAGCGGTACCCCGGGACGGGGCTCCTACGAGCAGTACTTC.

The genes are TRBV24-1 and TRBJ1-5; TRBD1 might be the D (6 bases). In germline, CDR1 is KGHDR, CDR2 SFDVKD. The V gene lost 2 bases and the J gene lost 0 bases, with 16 bases spanning the gap. The CDR3 contains 18 residues. CDR3 nucleotide sequence: TGTGCCACCAGTGATTCCTCCCGGGACACTTATAGCAATCAGCCCCAGCATTTT. Translated: CATSDSSRDTYSNQPQHF.

The chain recombines TRBV5-1 with TRBJ2-2, with D tentatively TRBD1 (5 bases). Trimming cost V 4 bases and J 0 bases, with 10 bases left between them. This CDR3 region has 15 residues. The V gene's germline CDR1 is SGHRS and CDR2 YFSETQ. The CDR3 DNA reads TGCGCCAGCAGCCCCAGGGCGTCGAACACCGGGGAGCTGTTTTTT. Protein: CASSPRASNTGELFF.